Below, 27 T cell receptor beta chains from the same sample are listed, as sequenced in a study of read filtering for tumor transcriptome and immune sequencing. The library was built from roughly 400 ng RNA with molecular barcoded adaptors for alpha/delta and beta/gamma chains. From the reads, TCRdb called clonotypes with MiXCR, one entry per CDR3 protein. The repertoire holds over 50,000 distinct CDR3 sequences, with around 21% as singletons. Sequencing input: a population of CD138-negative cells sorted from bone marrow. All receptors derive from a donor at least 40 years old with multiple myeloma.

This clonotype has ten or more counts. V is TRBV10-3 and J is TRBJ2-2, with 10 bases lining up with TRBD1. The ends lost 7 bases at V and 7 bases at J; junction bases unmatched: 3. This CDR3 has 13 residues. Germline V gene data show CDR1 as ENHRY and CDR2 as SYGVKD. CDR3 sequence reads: CAINDRGLGELFF. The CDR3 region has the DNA TGTGCCATCAATGACAGGGGGCTCGGGGAGCTGTTTTTT.

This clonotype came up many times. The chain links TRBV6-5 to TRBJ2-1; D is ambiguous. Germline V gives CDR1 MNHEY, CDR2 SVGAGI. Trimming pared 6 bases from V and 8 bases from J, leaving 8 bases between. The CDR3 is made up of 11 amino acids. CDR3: CASRQVDEQFF. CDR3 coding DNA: TGTGCCAGCAGGCAAGTGGATGAGCAGTTCTTC.

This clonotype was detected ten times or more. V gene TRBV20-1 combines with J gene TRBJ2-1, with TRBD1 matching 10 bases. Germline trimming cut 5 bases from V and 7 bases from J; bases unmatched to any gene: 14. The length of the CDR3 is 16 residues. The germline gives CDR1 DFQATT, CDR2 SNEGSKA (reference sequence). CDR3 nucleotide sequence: TGCAGTGCTGGGGGGCTCCTGGACAGGGGGTTGAATGAGCAGTTCTTC. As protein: CSAGGLLDRGLNEQFF.

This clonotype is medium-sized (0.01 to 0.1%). The CDR3 spells CASGTSGRFNEQFF. In nucleotides, the CDR3 is TGTGCCAGCGGGACTAGCGGGAGATTCAATGAGCAGTTCTTC. V usage is TRBV6-2 or TRBV6-3 and J usage is TRBJ2-1, with TRBD2 matching 14 bases. CDR3 size: 14 residues. Germline assignment: CDR1 MNHEY and CDR2 SVGEGT. J was trimmed by 6 bases and V by 8 bases; bases with no gene match: 3.

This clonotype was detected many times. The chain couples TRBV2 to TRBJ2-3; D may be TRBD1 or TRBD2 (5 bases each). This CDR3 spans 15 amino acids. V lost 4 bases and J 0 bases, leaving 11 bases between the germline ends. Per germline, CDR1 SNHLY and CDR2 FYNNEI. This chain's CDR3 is CASSGRGASTDTQYF. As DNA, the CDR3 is TGTGCCAGCAGTGGAAGGGGAGCTAGCACAGATACGCAGTATTTT.

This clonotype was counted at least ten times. The CDR3 reads CASIIGGSNTEAFF. CDR3 bases: TGTGCCAGCATAATAGGGGGCTCGAACACTGAAGCTTTCTTT. The chain employs TRBV12-3 or TRBV12-4 and TRBJ1-1; TRBD1 agrees at 7 bases. The V and J ends lost 7 bases and 1 base, in that order; junction bases with no gene match: 6. CDR3 length: 14 amino acids.

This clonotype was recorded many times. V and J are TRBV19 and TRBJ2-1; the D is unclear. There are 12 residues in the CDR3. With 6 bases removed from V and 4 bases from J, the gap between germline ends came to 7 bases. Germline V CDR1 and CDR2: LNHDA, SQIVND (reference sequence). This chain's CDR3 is CASRGPYNEQFF. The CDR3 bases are TGTGCCAGTAGAGGACCATACAATGAGCAGTTCTTC.

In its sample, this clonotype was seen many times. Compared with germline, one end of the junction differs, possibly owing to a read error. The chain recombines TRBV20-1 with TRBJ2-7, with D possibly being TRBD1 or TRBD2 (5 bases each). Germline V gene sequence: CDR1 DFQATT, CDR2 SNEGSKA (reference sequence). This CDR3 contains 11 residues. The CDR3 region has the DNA TGCAGTGCTAGAGTGGGGACGCCCCTAACCTTC. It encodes CSARVGTPLTF.

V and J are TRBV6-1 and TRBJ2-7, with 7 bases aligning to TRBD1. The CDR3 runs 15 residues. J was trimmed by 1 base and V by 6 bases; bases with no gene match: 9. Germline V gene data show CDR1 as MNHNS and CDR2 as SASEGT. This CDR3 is CASSRQTGSSYEQYF. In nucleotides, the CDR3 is TGTGCCAGCAGCAGACAGACAGGGAGTTCCTACGAGCAGTACTTC.

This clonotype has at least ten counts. The CDR3 DNA reads TGTGCCAGCTCATCGACAGGGGGTATGAACACTGAAGCTTTCTTT. It codes for CASSSTGGMNTEAFF. The chain links TRBV18 to TRBJ1-1; 9 bases agree with TRBD1. The CDR3 covers 15 residues. The V gene end was trimmed by 5 bases and the J gene end by 0 bases; junction bases not matched to a gene: 4. CDR1 is KGHSH and CDR2 is LQKENI in the germline V gene.

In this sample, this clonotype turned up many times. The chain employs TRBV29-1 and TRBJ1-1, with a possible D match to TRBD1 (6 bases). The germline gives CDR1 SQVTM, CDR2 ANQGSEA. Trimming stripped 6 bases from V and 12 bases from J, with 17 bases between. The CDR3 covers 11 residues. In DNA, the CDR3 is TGCAGCGTCCGTCAGAAGGGGGATTCTTTCTTT. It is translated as CSVRQKGDSFF.

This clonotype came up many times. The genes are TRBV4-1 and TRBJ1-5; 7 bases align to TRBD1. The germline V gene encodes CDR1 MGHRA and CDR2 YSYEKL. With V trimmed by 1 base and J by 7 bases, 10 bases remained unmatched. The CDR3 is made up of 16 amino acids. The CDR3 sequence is CASSQAGGQGGQPQHF. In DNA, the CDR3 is TGCGCCAGCAGCCAAGCCGGGGGGCAGGGGGGCCAGCCCCAGCATTTT.

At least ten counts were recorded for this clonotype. This chain's CDR3 is CASGLTGTGVSDTQYF. Written as DNA, the CDR3 is TGCGCCAGCGGCCTCACCGGGACTGGCGTTTCGGATACGCAGTATTTT. The chain links TRBV23-1 to TRBJ2-3, with D maybe TRBD2 (6 bases). TRBV23-1 is sorted into the ORF group, with uncertain function. Trimming pared 8 bases from V and 6 bases from J, leaving 24 bases between. The CDR3 is made up of 16 amino acids.

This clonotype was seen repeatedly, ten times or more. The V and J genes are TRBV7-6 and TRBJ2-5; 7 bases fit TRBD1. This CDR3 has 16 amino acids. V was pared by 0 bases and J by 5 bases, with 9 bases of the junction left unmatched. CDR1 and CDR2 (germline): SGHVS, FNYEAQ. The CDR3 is CASSLATKGARETQYF. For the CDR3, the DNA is TGTGCCAGCAGCTTAGCTACAAAGGGGGCCCGGGAGACCCAGTACTTC.

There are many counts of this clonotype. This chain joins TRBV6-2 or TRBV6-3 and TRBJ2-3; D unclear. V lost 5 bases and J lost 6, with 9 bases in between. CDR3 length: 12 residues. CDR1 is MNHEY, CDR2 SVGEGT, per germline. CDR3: CASSNRRDTQYF. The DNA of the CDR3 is TGTGCCAGCAGTAACCGAAGGGATACGCAGTATTTT.

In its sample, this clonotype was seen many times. CDR3 sequence (DNA): TGTGCCAGCAGTTTATTCATGGGAGGGGCGAATTTCTACGAGCAGTACTTC. This sequence encodes CASSLFMGGANFYEQYF. The rearrangement uses TRBV28 and TRBJ2-7; TRBD2 aligns across 7 bases. V shed 1 base, J shed 3 bases, and the junction held 12 bases outside the gene matches. Germline V gives CDR1 MDHEN, CDR2 SYDVKM. This CDR3 is 17 amino acids long.

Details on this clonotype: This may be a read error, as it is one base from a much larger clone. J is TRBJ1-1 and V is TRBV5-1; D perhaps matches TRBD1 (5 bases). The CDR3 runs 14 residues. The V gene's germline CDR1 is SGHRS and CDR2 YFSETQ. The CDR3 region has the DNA TGCGCCAGCAGCTTGAGTTCAGGGTACACTGAAGCTCTCTTT. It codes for CASSLSSGYTEALF. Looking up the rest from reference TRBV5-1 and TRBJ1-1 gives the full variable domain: KAGVTQTPRYLIKTRGQQVTLSCSPISGHRSVSWYQQTPGQGLQFLFEYFSETQRNKGNFPGRFSGRQFSNSRSEMNVSTLELGDSALYLCASSLSSGYTEALFGQGTRLTVV.

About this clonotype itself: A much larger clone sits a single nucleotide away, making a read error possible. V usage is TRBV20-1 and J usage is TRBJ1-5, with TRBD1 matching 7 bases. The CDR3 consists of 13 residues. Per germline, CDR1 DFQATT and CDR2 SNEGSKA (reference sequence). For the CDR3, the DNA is TGCGGTGCCACCAGGGGGGCAAATCAGCCCCAGCATTTT. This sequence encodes CGATRGANQPQHF.

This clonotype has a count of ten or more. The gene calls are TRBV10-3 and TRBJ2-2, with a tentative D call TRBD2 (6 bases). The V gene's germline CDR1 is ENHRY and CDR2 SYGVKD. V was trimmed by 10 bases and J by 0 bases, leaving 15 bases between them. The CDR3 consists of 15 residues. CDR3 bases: TGTGCCACCTGGCGGGGACGAACGAACACCGGGGAGCTGTTTTTT. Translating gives CATWRGRTNTGELFF.

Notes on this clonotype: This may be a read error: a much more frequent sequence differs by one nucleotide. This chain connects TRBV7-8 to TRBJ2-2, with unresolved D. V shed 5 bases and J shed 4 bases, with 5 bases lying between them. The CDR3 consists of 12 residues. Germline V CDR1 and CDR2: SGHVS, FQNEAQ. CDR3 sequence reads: CASSRPTGELFF. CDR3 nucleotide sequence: TGTGCCAGCAGCCGACCCACCGGGGAGCTGTTTTTT.

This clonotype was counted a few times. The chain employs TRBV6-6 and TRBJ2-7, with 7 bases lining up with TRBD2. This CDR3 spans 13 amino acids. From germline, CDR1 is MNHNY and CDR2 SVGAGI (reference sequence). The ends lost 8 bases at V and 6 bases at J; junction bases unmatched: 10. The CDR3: CASGAVERGEQYF. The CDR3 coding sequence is TGTGCCAGCGGGGCCGTGGAGCGGGGCGAGCAGTACTTC.

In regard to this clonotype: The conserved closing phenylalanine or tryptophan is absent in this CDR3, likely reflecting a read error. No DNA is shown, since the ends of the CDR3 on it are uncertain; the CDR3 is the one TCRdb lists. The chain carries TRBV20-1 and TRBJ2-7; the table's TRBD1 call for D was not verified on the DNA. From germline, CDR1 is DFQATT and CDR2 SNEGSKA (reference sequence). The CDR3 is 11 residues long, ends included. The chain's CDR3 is CSATDRGLIWL.

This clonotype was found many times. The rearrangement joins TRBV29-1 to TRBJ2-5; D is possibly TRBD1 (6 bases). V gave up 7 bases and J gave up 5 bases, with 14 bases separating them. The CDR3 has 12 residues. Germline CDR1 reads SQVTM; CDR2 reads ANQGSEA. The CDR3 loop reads CSASTGTETQYF. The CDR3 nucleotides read TGCAGCGCCTCCACAGGGACGGAGACCCAGTACTTC.

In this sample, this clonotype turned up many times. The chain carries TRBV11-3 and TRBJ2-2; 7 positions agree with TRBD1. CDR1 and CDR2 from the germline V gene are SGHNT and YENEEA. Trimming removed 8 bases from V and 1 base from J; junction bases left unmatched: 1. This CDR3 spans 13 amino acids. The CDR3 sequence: CASRDRNTGELFF. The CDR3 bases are TGTGCCAGCCGGGACAGGAACACCGGGGAGCTGTTTTTT.

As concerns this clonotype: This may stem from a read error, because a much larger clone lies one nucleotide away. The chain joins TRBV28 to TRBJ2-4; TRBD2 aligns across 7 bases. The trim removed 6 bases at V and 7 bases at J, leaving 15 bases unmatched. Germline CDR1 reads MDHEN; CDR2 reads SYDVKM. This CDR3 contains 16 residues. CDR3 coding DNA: TGTGCCAGCAGACGGGAGACTAGCCTGGGGAGGAACATTCAGTACTTC. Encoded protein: CASRRETSLGRNIQYF.

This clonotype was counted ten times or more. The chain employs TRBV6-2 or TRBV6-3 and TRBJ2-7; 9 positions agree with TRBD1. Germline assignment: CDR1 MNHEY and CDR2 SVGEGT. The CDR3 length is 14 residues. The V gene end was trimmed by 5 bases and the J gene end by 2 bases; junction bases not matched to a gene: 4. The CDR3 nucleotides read TGTGCCAGCAGTGGGGACAGGGAGGCCTACGAGCAGTACTTC. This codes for CASSGDREAYEQYF.

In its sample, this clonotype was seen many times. The CDR3 reads CASSLSGLVNNEQFF. CDR3 DNA: TGTGCCAGCAGCTTATCAGGACTGGTAAACAATGAGCAGTTCTTC. V gene TRBV7-2 combines with J gene TRBJ2-1, with D perhaps TRBD2 (5 bases). The V and J ends lost 2 bases and 5 bases respectively, with 13 bases between them. The V gene's germline CDR1 is SGHTA and CDR2 FQGNSA. This CDR3 spans 15 amino acids.